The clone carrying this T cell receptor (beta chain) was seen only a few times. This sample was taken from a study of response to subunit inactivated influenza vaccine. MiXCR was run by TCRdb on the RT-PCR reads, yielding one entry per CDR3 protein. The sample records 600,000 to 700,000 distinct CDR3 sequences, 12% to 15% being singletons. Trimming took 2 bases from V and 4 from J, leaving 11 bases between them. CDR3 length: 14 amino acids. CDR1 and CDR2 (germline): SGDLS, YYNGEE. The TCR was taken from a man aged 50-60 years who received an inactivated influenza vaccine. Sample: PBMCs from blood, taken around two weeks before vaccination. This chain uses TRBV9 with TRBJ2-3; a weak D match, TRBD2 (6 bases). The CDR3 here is CASSVWGDSDTQYF. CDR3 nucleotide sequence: TGTGCCAGCAGCGTTTGGGGGGACTCAGATACGCAGTATTTT.